A selection of T cell receptor beta chains follows, all from one sample in a study of T cells in Graves' hyperthyroidism and ophthalmopathy. MiXCR, run by TCRdb on the multiplex PCR reads, gives a single entry per CDR3 protein. This table has about 660,000 distinct CDR3 sequences, approximately 42% appearing once. Input material: peripheral blood or thyroid tissue (not recorded which). Receptors originate from an adult man with Graves' disease, either hyperthyroidism or ophthalmopathy (not recorded which). Each CDR3 is given with its conserved first and last residue. Each record gives: clone size, D gene, J gene, V gene, CDR3 protein, CDR3 DNA. D genes are given only for firm matches. Clone size is stated in some rows and not others, as once, few, many or a class when expanded.

>.|TRBD1|TRBJ1-6|TRBV24-1
CASSLDQGQGYNSPLHF
TGTGCCAGCAGTCTAGACCAGGGACAGGGTTATAATTCACCCCTCCACTTT
>once|TRBD2|TRBJ2-1|TRBV2
CASGGGARYNEQFF
TGTGCCAGTGGCGGGGGGGCGCGGTATAATGAGCAGTTCTTC
>.|.|TRBJ1-5|TRBV7-9
CASSHSISGDQPQHF
TGTGCCAGCAGTCATAGTATCTCCGGGGATCAGCCCCAGCATTTT
>many|.|TRBJ1-1|TRBV7-2
CASSPPGTLNQFF
TGTGCCAGCAGCCCTCCGGGGACACTGAACCAATTCTTT
>.|.|TRBJ1-3|TRBV29-1
CSGLVGNTIYF
TGCAGCGGCCTCGTCGGGAACACCATATATTTT
>many|TRBD1|TRBJ1-6|TRBV7-9
CASSPRGKYSPLHF
TGTGCCAGCAGCCCCAGGGGGAAGTATTCACCCCTCCACTTT
>many|.|TRBJ2-5|TRBV24-1
CATSDASPVGRETQYF
TGTGCCACCAGTGATGCCTCTCCGGTGGGCCGGGAGACCCAGTACTTC
>.|.|TRBJ1-1|TRBV7-3
CASSHPGLRTEAFF
TGCGCCAGCAGCCATCCGGGCCTCCGCACTGAAGCTTTCTTT
>many|TRBD1|TRBJ2-7|TRBV10-1
CARTGTGSYEQYF
TGCGCCAGAACCGGGACAGGGTCATACGAGCAGTACTTC
>.|.|TRBJ1-1|TRBV20-1
CSAPTENTEAFF
TGCAGTGCACCTACAGAAAACACTGAAGCTTTCTTT
>.|TRBD1|TRBJ2-7|TRBV7-9
CASSVGQGFYEQYF
TGTGCCAGCAGCGTGGGACAGGGTTTCTACGAGCAGTACTTC
>.|.|TRBJ2-5|TRBV6-5
CASRQDVIAAETQYF
TGTGCCAGCAGACAAGATGTAATAGCTGCGGAGACCCAGTACTTC
>.|.|TRBJ1-5|TRBV10-2
CASKLQGVNQPQHF
TGCGCCAGCAAGTTACAGGGAGTCAATCAGCCCCAGCATTTT
>.|.|TRBJ1-3|TRBV20-1
CSAPQGGNTIYF
TGCAGTGCGCCTCAGGGGGGAAACACCATATATTTT
>few|TRBD1|TRBJ1-2|TRBV10-3
CASNHRGYGYTF
TGTGCCAGCAACCACAGGGGGTATGGCTACACCTTC
>.|.|TRBJ1-1|TRBV25-1
CASSGGNPNTEAFF
TGTGCCAGCAGTGGGGGGAATCCGAACACTGAAGCTTTCTTT
>.|.|TRBJ2-7|TRBV19
CASSIGLASTEQYF
TGTGCCAGTAGTATTGGGCTAGCTTCTACCGAGCAGTACTTC
>many|.|TRBJ1-5|TRBV7-2
CASNDVYRHQPQHF
TGTGCCAGCAACGACGTCTATCGCCATCAGCCCCAGCATTTT
>.|.|TRBJ1-2|TRBV19
CASSPWTGGYGYTF
TGTGCCAGTAGTCCCTGGACGGGGGGGTATGGCTACACCTTC
>.|.|TRBJ2-7|TRBV5-1
CASSRNRAPGEQYF
TGCGCCAGCAGCCGGAACAGGGCTCCGGGGGAGCAGTACTTC
>many|.|TRBJ1-6|TRBV20-1
CSPWGGNSPLHF
TGCAGTCCTTGGGGAGGAAATTCACCCCTCCACTTT
>.|TRBD2|TRBJ2-2|TRBV20-1
CSARSLAGGLLTGELFF
TGCAGTGCCCGATCACTAGCGGGAGGGCTTCTAACCGGGGAGCTGTTTTTT
>once|.|TRBJ1-3|TRBV7-8
CASSLAPTGIGNTIYF
TGTGCCAGCAGCTTAGCGCCTACAGGGATCGGAAACACCATATATTTT
>few|.|TRBJ2-7|TRBV6-1
CASSYVIRGRDYEQYF
TGTGCCAGCAGTTACGTCATACGGGGGCGCGACTACGAGCAGTACTTC
>.|TRBD1|TRBJ1-6|TRBV10-3
CAISSTGGNSPLHF
TGTGCCATCAGCTCGACAGGGGGGAATTCACCCCTCCACTTT
>.|TRBD1|TRBJ1-2|TRBV20-1
CSAPGTGTYGYTF
TGCAGTGCTCCTGGGACAGGGACATATGGCTACACCTTC
>.|.|TRBJ1-1|TRBV7-8
CASRTPGPGGEAFF
TGTGCCAGCAGGACCCCGGGGCCCGGGGGTGAAGCTTTCTTT
>many|.|TRBJ1-5|TRBV7-8
CASSLGARGGNQPQHF
TGTGCCAGCAGCTTAGGGGCCAGGGGTGGTAATCAGCCCCAGCATTTT
>many|.|TRBJ1-1|TRBV29-1
CSALAQNTEAFF
TGCAGCGCCCTGGCACAGAACACTGAAGCTTTCTTT
>many|.|TRBJ2-5|TRBV7-6
CASSSTRRKETQYF
TGTGCCAGCAGTTCAACAAGGCGAAAAGAGACCCAGTACTTC
>many|TRBD1|TRBJ1-2|TRBV20-1
CSARERTGPGGYTF
TGCAGTGCTAGAGAGAGGACAGGGCCGGGCGGCTACACCTTC
>.|TRBD1|TRBJ2-6|TRBV5-1
CATSPGQGAQGANVLTF
TGCGCCACTTCTCCGGGACAGGGGGCGCAGGGGGCCAACGTCCTGACTTTC
>.|.|TRBJ1-4|TRBV25-1
CASSESGRGGEKLFF
TGTGCCAGCAGTGAATCCGGTCGGGGCGGTGAAAAACTGTTTTTT
>.|TRBD1|TRBJ1-5|TRBV24-1
CDPGQGAGQPQHF
TGTGACCCCGGACAGGGGGCCGGTCAGCCCCAGCATTTT
>.|.|TRBJ1-5|TRBV24-1
CATSVAGADQPQHF
TGTGCCACCAGTGTCGCAGGGGCGGATCAGCCCCAGCATTTT
>.|.|TRBJ1-6|TRBV2
CASSYSNRAFIDSPLHF
TGTGCCAGCAGTTACTCGAACAGGGCTTTTATCGATTCACCCCTCCACTTT
>.|.|TRBJ1-1|TRBV9
CASSDGPPTEAFF
TGTGCCAGCAGCGATGGACCCCCAACTGAAGCTTTCTTT
>.|TRBD1|TRBJ2-7|TRBV5-1
CASSLGQRSYEQYF
TGCGCCAGCAGCCTGGGACAGCGAAGCTACGAGCAGTACTTC
>few|.|TRBJ1-1|TRBV7-2
CASSVVDSGFTEAFF
TGTGCCAGCAGCGTAGTTGACAGCGGATTCACTGAAGCTTTCTTT
>.|.|TRBJ1-1|TRBV5-1
CASSLGAQVTEAFF
TGCGCCAGCAGCTTGGGGGCGCAGGTCACTGAAGCTTTCTTT
>.|.|TRBJ1-5|TRBV20-1
CSALSYNQPQHF
TGCAGTGCTCTCAGCTACAATCAGCCCCAGCATTTT
>few|.|TRBJ1-4|TRBV20-1
CSALGGQAVEKLFF
TGCAGTGCCCTGGGTGGGCAGGCCGTAGAAAAACTGTTTTTT
>few|TRBD1|TRBJ1-2|TRBV6-6
CASIPAGQFYGYTF
TGTGCCAGCATACCCGCGGGACAGTTCTATGGCTACACCTTC